This TCR beta chain was documented in a study of vaccination and CD4 T cells after COVID-19. Notes on this clonotype: Its antigen is as yet unknown.

Looked up from germline, CDR1 is MNHNS and CDR2 is SASEGT. The CDR3 spans 14 residues. The germline V and J ends were trimmed by 7 bases and 10 bases, with 22 bases remaining between them. Treatment denoted: approximately nine-day PBMC culture with coronavirus spike peptide pools or control peptides (ViraFEST assay). Cultured CD4+ T-cell DNA underwent Oncomine TCR Beta short-read sequencing. TCRdb recomputed calls from the PCR reads with MiXCR, one row per CDR3 protein. The sample lists some 11,000 distinct CDR3 sequences; 76% were seen once. Study observations and caveats: In convalescent patients, 304 of 307 vaccine-specific clones were mono-reactive for SARS-CoV-2 spike.

The material sequenced was CD4+ T cells from blood, cultured in vitro. The chain couples TRBV6-1 to TRBJ1-2, with D unclear. The TCR originated in a human donor who had recovered from COVID-19. As DNA, the CDR3 is TGTGCCAGCAAGGGCGACCTCGGCGAGGAGGACTACACCTTC. This codes for CASKGDLGEEDYTF.